The rows below give T cell receptor beta chains drawn from one sample of a study of OX40 agonist ivuxolimab in advanced cancers. The method was immunoSEQ multiplex PCR; TCRdb's version includes in-frame clones alone and lacks a portion of them. The sample holds 43,000 or so clones; around nine tenths are singletons and the top ten take around an eighth. The sample in question was CD4+ or CD8+ T cells sorted from blood, obtained in a trial of the OX40 agonist ivuxolimab. All receptors come from an adult with an advanced solid tumor such as melanoma, head and neck, liver or kidney cancer. Each CDR3 is given with its conserved first and last residue. Each record gives: clone size, D gene, J gene, V gene, CDR3 protein, CDR3 DNA. A D gene is named only where the DNA matches it firmly. Expanded clones are given a class, and other clones once, few, many or no size at all.

clone_size: few
d_call: TRBD1
j_call: TRBJ1-5
v_call: TRBV19
cdr3_aa: CASRGGQTVNQPQHF
cdr3_nt: TGTGCCAGTAGGGGGGGACAGACAGTCAATCAGCCCCAGCATTTT

clone_size: -
d_call: -
j_call: TRBJ2-5
v_call: TRBV11-2
cdr3_aa: CASSYLRGETQYF
cdr3_nt: TGTGCCAGCAGCTACCTGAGGGGAGAGACCCAGTACTTC

clone_size: -
d_call: TRBD2
j_call: TRBJ2-1
v_call: TRBV7-6
cdr3_aa: CASSLVGREGYNEQFF
cdr3_nt: TGTGCCAGCAGCTTAGTCGGGCGGGAGGGATACAATGAGCAGTTCTTC

clone_size: -
d_call: TRBD1
j_call: TRBJ2-5
v_call: TRBV5-6
cdr3_aa: CASSLDRGRQETQYF
cdr3_nt: TGTGCCAGCAGCTTGGACAGGGGGCGGCAAGAGACCCAGTACTTC

clone_size: -
d_call: -
j_call: TRBJ2-7
v_call: TRBV4-1
cdr3_aa: CASSQDLYYEQYF
cdr3_nt: TGCGCCAGCAGCCAAGATTTGTATTACGAGCAGTACTTC

clone_size: -
d_call: TRBD1
j_call: TRBJ1-5
v_call: TRBV19
cdr3_aa: CASSVSWGQLSNQPQHF
cdr3_nt: TGTGCCAGTAGTGTCTCTTGGGGACAGCTTAGCAATCAGCCCCAGCATTTT

clone_size: -
d_call: TRBD2
j_call: TRBJ2-1
v_call: TRBV28
cdr3_aa: CASSFFGTSGYNEQFF
cdr3_nt: TGTGCCAGCAGCTTCTTCGGGACTAGCGGTTACAATGAGCAGTTCTTC

clone_size: few
d_call: TRBD1
j_call: TRBJ1-2
v_call: TRBV28
cdr3_aa: CASRGTGGFAYGYTF
cdr3_nt: TGTGCCAGCAGAGGGACAGGGGGCTTTGCCTATGGCTACACCTTC

clone_size: -
d_call: -
j_call: TRBJ1-4
v_call: TRBV28
cdr3_aa: CASSWGRGNEKLFF
cdr3_nt: TGTGCCAGCAGCTGGGGCAGAGGTAATGAAAAACTGTTTTTT

clone_size: -
d_call: -
j_call: TRBJ1-2
v_call: TRBV6-5
cdr3_aa: CASMGKPHGSGYTF
cdr3_nt: TGTGCCAGCATGGGTAAGCCCCATGGTAGTGGCTACACCTTC

clone_size: -
d_call: TRBD1
j_call: TRBJ2-1
v_call: TRBV11-3
cdr3_aa: CASSFGTGEDNEQFF
cdr3_nt: TGTGCCAGCAGCTTTGGGACAGGGGAGGACAATGAGCAGTTCTTC

clone_size: few
d_call: -
j_call: TRBJ2-1
v_call: TRBV4-3
cdr3_aa: CASSTRQEGAEQFF
cdr3_nt: TGCGCCAGCAGCACCCGACAGGAAGGGGCTGAGCAGTTCTTC

clone_size: -
d_call: -
j_call: TRBJ2-6
v_call: TRBV19
cdr3_aa: CASSKRPPVAVRGSGANVLTF
cdr3_nt: TGTGCCAGTAGTAAACGCCCTCCGGTGGCAGTACGGGGGAGTGGGGCCAACGTCCTGACTTTC

clone_size: -
d_call: -
j_call: TRBJ2-5
v_call: TRBV2
cdr3_aa: CASYRPGAAETQYF
cdr3_nt: TGTGCCTCCTACCGGCCCGGGGCGGCGGAGACCCAGTACTTC

clone_size: -
d_call: -
j_call: TRBJ2-7
v_call: TRBV2
cdr3_aa: CASRRTGVGEQYF
cdr3_nt: TGTGCCAGCAGGCGAACGGGGGTTGGCGAGCAGTACTTC

clone_size: -
d_call: TRBD1
j_call: TRBJ2-2
v_call: TRBV4-2
cdr3_aa: CASSQSPGGETGELFF
cdr3_nt: TGTGCCAGCAGCCAATCCCCAGGGGGCGAAACCGGGGAGCTGTTTTTT

clone_size: -
d_call: TRBD1
j_call: TRBJ1-4
v_call: TRBV30
cdr3_aa: CAWSTMRQGKLFF
cdr3_nt: TGTGCCTGGTCCACGATGCGACAGGGAAAACTGTTTTTT

clone_size: -
d_call: -
j_call: TRBJ1-1
v_call: TRBV15
cdr3_aa: CATSRTGTMNTEAFF
cdr3_nt: TGTGCCACCAGCAGGACAGGTACCATGAACACTGAAGCTTTCTTT

clone_size: -
d_call: -
j_call: TRBJ2-5
v_call: TRBV27
cdr3_aa: CASSISGGWKTQYF
cdr3_nt: TGTGCCAGCAGTATCTCCGGAGGGTGGAAGACCCAGTACTTC

clone_size: once
d_call: -
j_call: TRBJ2-1
v_call: TRBV7-2
cdr3_aa: CASSLYSEQFF
cdr3_nt: TGTGCCAGCAGCTTGTACTCTGAGCAGTTCTTC

clone_size: -
d_call: -
j_call: TRBJ1-2
v_call: TRBV11-2
cdr3_aa: CASSVGQLDGYTF
cdr3_nt: TGTGCCAGCAGCGTAGGACAGTTGGATGGCTACACCTTC

clone_size: -
d_call: -
j_call: TRBJ1-1
v_call: TRBV7-9
cdr3_aa: CASSLDKVPRVNTEAFF
cdr3_nt: TGTGCCAGCAGCCTAGATAAGGTGCCGAGGGTGAACACTGAAGCTTTCTTT

clone_size: -
d_call: -
j_call: TRBJ2-7
v_call: TRBV5-8
cdr3_aa: CASSLLEETYEQYF
cdr3_nt: TGTGCCAGCAGCTTGCTGGAGGAGACCTACGAGCAGTACTTC

clone_size: few
d_call: -
j_call: TRBJ2-5
v_call: TRBV29-1
cdr3_aa: CSVGVGETQYF
cdr3_nt: TGCAGCGTTGGTGTTGGAGAGACCCAGTACTTC

clone_size: -
d_call: TRBD1
j_call: TRBJ2-3
v_call: TRBV10-3
cdr3_aa: CAISVGQDSDTQYF
cdr3_nt: TGTGCCATCAGTGTTGGACAGGATTCAGATACGCAGTATTTT

clone_size: -
d_call: -
j_call: TRBJ2-1
v_call: TRBV28
cdr3_aa: CASSLRLSEQFF
cdr3_nt: TGTGCCAGCAGTCTCCGACTCTCCGAGCAGTTCTTC

clone_size: -
d_call: -
j_call: TRBJ2-7
v_call: TRBV29-1
cdr3_aa: CSVGDGGLYEQYF
cdr3_nt: TGCAGCGTCGGTGATGGGGGCCTTTACGAGCAGTACTTC

clone_size: -
d_call: -
j_call: TRBJ2-5
v_call: TRBV2
cdr3_aa: CATKFTGAGETQYF
cdr3_nt: TGTGCCACAAAGTTTACAGGGGCGGGGGAGACCCAGTACTTC

clone_size: once
d_call: -
j_call: TRBJ2-2
v_call: TRBV11-3
cdr3_aa: CASSLEGTNTGELFF
cdr3_nt: TGTGCCAGCAGCTTAGAGGGGACTAACACCGGGGAGCTGTTTTTT

clone_size: -
d_call: -
j_call: TRBJ2-1
v_call: TRBV7-3
cdr3_aa: CASSNYNEQFF
cdr3_nt: TGTGCCAGCAGCAACTACAATGAGCAGTTCTTC

clone_size: -
d_call: TRBD2
j_call: TRBJ2-3
v_call: TRBV28
cdr3_aa: CASSPSGTQDTQYF
cdr3_nt: TGTGCCAGCAGTCCTAGCGGGACCCAAGATACGCAGTATTTT

clone_size: -
d_call: -
j_call: TRBJ1-4
v_call: TRBV9
cdr3_aa: CASSVAFSGPMNEKLFF
cdr3_nt: TGTGCCAGCAGCGTAGCGTTTAGCGGACCGATGAATGAAAAACTGTTTTTT

clone_size: -
d_call: -
j_call: TRBJ2-1
v_call: TRBV29-1
cdr3_aa: CSVVLQTESSYNEQFF
cdr3_nt: TGCAGCGTTGTTCTCCAAACAGAGAGCTCCTACAATGAGCAGTTCTTC

clone_size: -
d_call: -
j_call: TRBJ2-7
v_call: TRBV11-2
cdr3_aa: CASSLGSGINYEQYF
cdr3_nt: TGTGCCAGCAGCTTAGGGTCCGGAATAAACTACGAGCAGTACTTC

clone_size: -
d_call: -
j_call: TRBJ1-2
v_call: TRBV5-1
cdr3_aa: CASSYGTGSGYTF
cdr3_nt: TGCGCCAGCAGCTACGGAACAGGGTCTGGCTACACCTTC

clone_size: -
d_call: -
j_call: TRBJ2-1
v_call: TRBV28
cdr3_aa: CASRNLEGSYNEQFF
cdr3_nt: TGTGCCAGCAGGAATCTAGAGGGCTCCTACAATGAGCAGTTCTTC

clone_size: once
d_call: -
j_call: TRBJ1-5
v_call: TRBV28
cdr3_aa: CASSPTGNQPQHF
cdr3_nt: TGTGCCAGCAGTCCGACAGGTAATCAGCCCCAGCATTTT

clone_size: -
d_call: -
j_call: TRBJ2-7
v_call: TRBV21-1
cdr3_aa: CASSRSLAGDYEQYF
cdr3_nt: TGTGCCAGCAGCAGATCCTTAGCGGGAGATTACGAGCAGTACTTC

clone_size: -
d_call: -
j_call: TRBJ2-7
v_call: TRBV28
cdr3_aa: CASSNWALSYEQYF
cdr3_nt: TGTGCCAGCAGCAACTGGGCCCTCTCCTACGAGCAGTACTTC

clone_size: -
d_call: TRBD1
j_call: TRBJ1-1
v_call: TRBV19
cdr3_aa: CASRGGSYMNTEAFF
cdr3_nt: TGTGCCAGTAGAGGGGGCAGCTACATGAACACTGAAGCTTTCTTT

clone_size: -
d_call: -
j_call: TRBJ1-2
v_call: TRBV5-1
cdr3_aa: CASSLEGSPFGGYTF
cdr3_nt: TGCGCCAGCAGCTTGGAGGGCAGCCCGTTCGGTGGCTACACCTTC

clone_size: -
d_call: -
j_call: TRBJ2-7
v_call: TRBV28
cdr3_aa: CATTTSYEQYF
cdr3_nt: TGTGCCACCACGACTAGTTACGAGCAGTACTTC

clone_size: -
d_call: -
j_call: TRBJ1-1
v_call: TRBV19
cdr3_aa: CASSIRGAGTEAFF
cdr3_nt: TGTGCCAGTAGTATACGGGGGGCTGGCACTGAAGCTTTCTTT

clone_size: few
d_call: TRBD2
j_call: TRBJ2-1
v_call: TRBV7-9
cdr3_aa: CSAGDAYNEQFF
cdr3_nt: TGTTCCGCGGGAGATGCCTACAATGAGCAGTTCTTC

clone_size: few
d_call: -
j_call: TRBJ1-2
v_call: TRBV10-3
cdr3_aa: CATSDTGLGGYTF
cdr3_nt: TGTGCCACCTCAGACACCGGTTTAGGTGGCTACACCTTC

clone_size: -
d_call: -
j_call: TRBJ2-7
v_call: TRBV7-9
cdr3_aa: CASRRDLSYEQYF
cdr3_nt: TGTGCCAGCAGGCGGGACCTCTCCTACGAGCAGTACTTC

clone_size: -
d_call: -
j_call: TRBJ1-5
v_call: TRBV6-1
cdr3_aa: CASSDLSGGNQPQHF
cdr3_nt: TGTGCCAGCAGTGATTTGTCTGGGGGCAATCAGCCCCAGCATTTT

clone_size: once
d_call: TRBD2
j_call: TRBJ2-5
v_call: TRBV5-5
cdr3_aa: CASSLAWLAGAAQETQYF
cdr3_nt: TGTGCCAGCAGCTTGGCGTGGCTAGCGGGAGCCGCACAAGAGACCCAGTACTTC

clone_size: -
d_call: -
j_call: TRBJ2-5
v_call: TRBV5-1
cdr3_aa: CASSRNQETQYF
cdr3_nt: TGCGCCAGCAGTCGGAACCAAGAGACCCAGTACTTC

clone_size: once
d_call: TRBD2
j_call: TRBJ2-1
v_call: TRBV7-3
cdr3_aa: CASSLRSSGSINEQFF
cdr3_nt: TGTGCCAGCAGTCTTAGGTCTAGCGGGAGTATCAATGAGCAGTTCTTC

clone_size: -
d_call: TRBD1
j_call: TRBJ2-7
v_call: TRBV29-1
cdr3_aa: CSVRFPQQGPYEQYF
cdr3_nt: TGCAGCGTTCGCTTCCCTCAACAGGGGCCCTACGAGCAGTACTTC

clone_size: -
d_call: -
j_call: TRBJ2-3
v_call: TRBV2
cdr3_aa: CASTWLADTQYF
cdr3_nt: TGTGCCAGCACCTGGTTAGCAGATACGCAGTATTTT

clone_size: -
d_call: -
j_call: TRBJ1-5
v_call: TRBV10-2
cdr3_aa: CASREPWGDQPQHF
cdr3_nt: TGCGCCAGCAGAGAACCCTGGGGGGATCAGCCCCAGCATTTT

clone_size: -
d_call: TRBD2
j_call: TRBJ2-7
v_call: TRBV30
cdr3_aa: CAWSRTSSSYEQYF
cdr3_nt: TGTGCCTGGAGTAGGACTAGTTCCTCCTACGAGCAGTACTTC

clone_size: once
d_call: -
j_call: TRBJ1-5
v_call: TRBV30
cdr3_aa: CAWSPQGRRNQPQHF
cdr3_nt: TGTGCCTGGAGTCCTCAGGGACGCCGGAATCAGCCCCAGCATTTT

clone_size: -
d_call: -
j_call: TRBJ2-6
v_call: TRBV5-1
cdr3_aa: CASSLGQHYSGANVLTF
cdr3_nt: TGCGCCAGCAGCTTGGGACAGCACTACTCTGGGGCCAACGTCCTGACTTTC

clone_size: -
d_call: TRBD1
j_call: TRBJ2-7
v_call: TRBV7-3
cdr3_aa: CASSPSTGALSEQYF
cdr3_nt: TGTGCCAGCAGCCCTTCTACAGGGGCCCTTTCCGAGCAGTACTTC

clone_size: -
d_call: TRBD2
j_call: TRBJ2-1
v_call: TRBV15
cdr3_aa: CATSRASGYNEQFF
cdr3_nt: TGTGCCACCAGCAGGGCTAGCGGGTACAATGAGCAGTTCTTC

clone_size: -
d_call: -
j_call: TRBJ2-5
v_call: TRBV27
cdr3_aa: CASSYRTGEETQYF
cdr3_nt: TGTGCCAGCAGCTATAGGACGGGAGAAGAGACCCAGTACTTC

clone_size: -
d_call: -
j_call: TRBJ2-2
v_call: TRBV4-1
cdr3_aa: CASRLTGDLVAGELFF
cdr3_nt: TGCGCCAGCAGACTTACCGGGGACCTTGTAGCCGGGGAGCTGTTTTTT